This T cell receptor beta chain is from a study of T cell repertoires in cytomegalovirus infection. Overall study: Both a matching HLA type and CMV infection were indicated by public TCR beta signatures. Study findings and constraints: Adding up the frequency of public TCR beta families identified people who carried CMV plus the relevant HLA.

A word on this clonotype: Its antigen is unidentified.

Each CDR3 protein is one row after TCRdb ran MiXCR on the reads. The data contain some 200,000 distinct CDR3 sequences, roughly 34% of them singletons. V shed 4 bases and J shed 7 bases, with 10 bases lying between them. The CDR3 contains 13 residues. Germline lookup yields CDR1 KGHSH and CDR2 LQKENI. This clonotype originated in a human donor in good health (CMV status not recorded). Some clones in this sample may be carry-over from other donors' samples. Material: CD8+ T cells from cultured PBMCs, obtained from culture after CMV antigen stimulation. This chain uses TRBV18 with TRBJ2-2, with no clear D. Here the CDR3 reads CASSLPNGGELFF. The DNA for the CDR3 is TGTGCCAGCTCACTACCGAACGGCGGGGAGCTGTTTTTT.